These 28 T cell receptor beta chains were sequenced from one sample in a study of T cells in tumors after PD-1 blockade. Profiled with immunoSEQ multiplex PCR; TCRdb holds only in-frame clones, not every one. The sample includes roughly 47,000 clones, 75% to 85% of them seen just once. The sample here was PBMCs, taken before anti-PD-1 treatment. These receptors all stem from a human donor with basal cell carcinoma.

The CDR3 protein is CASSEGGQGQPQHF. The CDR3 nucleotides read TGTGCCAGCAGTGAGGGGGGGCAGGGTCAGCCCCAGCATTTT. V gene TRBV6-1 combines with J gene TRBJ1-5; possibly TRBD1 for D (6 bases). The germline V gene encodes CDR1 MNHNS and CDR2 SASEGT. This CDR3 contains 14 residues. With 3 bases removed from V and 6 bases from J, the gap between germline ends came to 12 bases.

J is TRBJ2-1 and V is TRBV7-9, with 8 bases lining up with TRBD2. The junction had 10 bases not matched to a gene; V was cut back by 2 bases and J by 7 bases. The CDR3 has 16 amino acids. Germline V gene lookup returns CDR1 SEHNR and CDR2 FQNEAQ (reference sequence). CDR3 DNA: TGTGCCAGCAGCTTATTGGCGGGGGGCGACCGAAATGAGCAGTTCTTC. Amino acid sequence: CASSLLAGGDRNEQFF.

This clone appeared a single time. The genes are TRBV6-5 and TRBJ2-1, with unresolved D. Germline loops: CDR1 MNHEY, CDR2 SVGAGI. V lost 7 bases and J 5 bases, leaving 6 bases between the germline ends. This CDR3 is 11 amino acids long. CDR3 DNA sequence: TGTGCCAGCAAATCCAACAATGAGCAGTTCTTC. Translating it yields CASKSNNEQFF.

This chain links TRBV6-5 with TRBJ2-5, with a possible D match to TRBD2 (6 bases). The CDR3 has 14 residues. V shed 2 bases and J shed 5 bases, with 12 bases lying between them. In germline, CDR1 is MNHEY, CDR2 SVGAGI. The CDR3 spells CASSYAGNEETQYF. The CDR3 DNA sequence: TGTGCCAGCAGTTACGCGGGGAATGAGGAGACCCAGTACTTC.

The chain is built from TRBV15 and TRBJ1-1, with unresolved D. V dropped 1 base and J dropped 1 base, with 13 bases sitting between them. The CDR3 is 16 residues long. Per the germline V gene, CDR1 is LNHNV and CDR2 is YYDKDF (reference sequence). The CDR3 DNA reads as TGTGCCACCAGCAGAGGGGGATCTGTCCCGAACACTGAAGCTTTCTTT. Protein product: CATSRGGSVPNTEAFF.

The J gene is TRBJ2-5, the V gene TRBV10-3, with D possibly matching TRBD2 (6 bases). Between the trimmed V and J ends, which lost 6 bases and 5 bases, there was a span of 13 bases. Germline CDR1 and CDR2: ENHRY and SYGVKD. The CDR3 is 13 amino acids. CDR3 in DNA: TGTGCCATCAGGACTAGAGGCGAGGAGACCCAGTACTTC. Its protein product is CAIRTRGEETQYF.

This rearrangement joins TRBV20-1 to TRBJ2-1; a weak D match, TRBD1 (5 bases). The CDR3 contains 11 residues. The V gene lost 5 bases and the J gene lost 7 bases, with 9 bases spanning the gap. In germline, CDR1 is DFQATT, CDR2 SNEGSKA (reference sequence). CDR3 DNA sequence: TGCAGTGCTGGGGCCGGGAATGAGCAGTTCTTC. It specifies CSAGAGNEQFF.

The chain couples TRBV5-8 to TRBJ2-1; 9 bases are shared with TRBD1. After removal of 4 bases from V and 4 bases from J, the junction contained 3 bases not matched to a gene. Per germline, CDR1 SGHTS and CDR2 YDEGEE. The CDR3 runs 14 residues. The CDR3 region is CASSPGQGYNEQFF. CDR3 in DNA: TGTGCCAGCAGCCCGGGACAGGGTTACAATGAGCAGTTCTTC.

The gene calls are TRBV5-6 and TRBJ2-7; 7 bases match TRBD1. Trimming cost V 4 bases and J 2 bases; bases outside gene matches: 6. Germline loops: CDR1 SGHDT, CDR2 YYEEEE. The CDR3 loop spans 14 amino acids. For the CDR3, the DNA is TGTGCCAGCAGCGTACAGGGGTACCCCTACGAGCAGTACTTC. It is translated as CASSVQGYPYEQYF.

This chain's CDR3 is CASSLGAHQRSYEQYF. The CDR3 nucleotides read TGTGCCAGCAGCTTGGGGGCCCATCAGCGGTCCTACGAGCAGTACTTC. V usage is TRBV5-6 and J usage is TRBJ2-7; D may be TRBD2 (5 bases). Germline CDR1 SGHDT, CDR2 YYEEEE. V was shortened by 0 bases and J by 1 base, with 14 bases between the two germline ends. There are 16 residues in the CDR3.

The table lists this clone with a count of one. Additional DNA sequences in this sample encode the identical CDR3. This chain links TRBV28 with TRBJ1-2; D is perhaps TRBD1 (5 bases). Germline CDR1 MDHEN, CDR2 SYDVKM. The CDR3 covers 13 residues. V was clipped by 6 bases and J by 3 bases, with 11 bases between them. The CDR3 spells CASRERQHYGYTF. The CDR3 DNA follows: TGTGCCAGCAGAGAGCGACAGCACTATGGCTACACCTTC.

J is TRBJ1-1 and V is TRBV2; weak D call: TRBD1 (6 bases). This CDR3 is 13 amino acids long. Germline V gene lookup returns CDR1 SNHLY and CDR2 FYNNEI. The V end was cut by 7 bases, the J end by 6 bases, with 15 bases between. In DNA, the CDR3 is TGTGCCAGCAAGTCACCAGGGGAAGCTGAAGCTTTCTTT. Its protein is CASKSPGEAEAFF.

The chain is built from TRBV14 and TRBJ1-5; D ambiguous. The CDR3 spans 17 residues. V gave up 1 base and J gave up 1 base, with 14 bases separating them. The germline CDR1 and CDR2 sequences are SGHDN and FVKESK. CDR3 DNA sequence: TGTGCCAGCAGCCAAGTCCCAGACGGGATAAGCAATCAGCCCCAGCATTTT. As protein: CASSQVPDGISNQPQHF.

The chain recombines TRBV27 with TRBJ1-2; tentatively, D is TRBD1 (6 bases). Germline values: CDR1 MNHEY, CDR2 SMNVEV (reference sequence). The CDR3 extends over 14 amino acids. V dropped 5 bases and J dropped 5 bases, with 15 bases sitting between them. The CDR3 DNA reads TGTGCCAGCAGTCCCCTGGGGCAGGGGTATGGCTACACCTTC. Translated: CASSPLGQGYGYTF.

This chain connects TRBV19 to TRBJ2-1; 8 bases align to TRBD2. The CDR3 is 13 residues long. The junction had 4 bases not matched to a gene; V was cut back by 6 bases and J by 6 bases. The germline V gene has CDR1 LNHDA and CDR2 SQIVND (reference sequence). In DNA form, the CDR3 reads TGTGCCAGTAGCCCGGGACTAGGCAATGAGCAGTTCTTC. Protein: CASSPGLGNEQFF.

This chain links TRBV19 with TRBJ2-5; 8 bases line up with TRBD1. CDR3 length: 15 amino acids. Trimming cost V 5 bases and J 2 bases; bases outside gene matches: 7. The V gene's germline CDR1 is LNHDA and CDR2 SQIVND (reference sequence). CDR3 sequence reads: CASSGMGQEQETQYF. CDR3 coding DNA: TGTGCCAGTAGTGGGATGGGACAGGAGCAAGAGACCCAGTACTTC.

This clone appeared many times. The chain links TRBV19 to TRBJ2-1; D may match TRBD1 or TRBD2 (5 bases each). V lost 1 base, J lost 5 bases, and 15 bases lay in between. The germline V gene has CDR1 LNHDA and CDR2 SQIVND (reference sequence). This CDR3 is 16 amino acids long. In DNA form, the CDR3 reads TGTGCCAGTAGTATAGGCCCTACCCGAGGGGACAATGAGCAGTTCTTC. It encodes CASSIGPTRGDNEQFF. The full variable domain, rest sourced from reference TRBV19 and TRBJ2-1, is DGGITQSPKYLFRKEGQNVTLSCEQNLNHDAMYWYRQDPGQGLRLIYYSQIVNDFQKGDIAEGYSVSREKKESFPLTVTSAQKNPTAFYLCASSIGPTRGDNEQFFGPGTRLTVL.

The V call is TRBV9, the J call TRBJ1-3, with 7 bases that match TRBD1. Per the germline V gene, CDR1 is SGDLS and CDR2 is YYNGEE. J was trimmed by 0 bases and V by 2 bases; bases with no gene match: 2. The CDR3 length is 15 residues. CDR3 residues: CASSVGDSSGNTIYF. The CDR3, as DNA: TGTGCCAGCAGCGTTGGGGACAGCTCTGGAAACACCATATATTTT.

The CDR3 sequence: CASSIRVVDTQYF. Here the CDR3 DNA reads TGTGCCAGTAGTATAAGAGTAGTGGATACGCAGTATTTT. V gene TRBV19 combines with J gene TRBJ2-3, with D unclear. Germline V gene data show CDR1 as LNHDA and CDR2 as SQIVND (reference sequence). This CDR3 has 13 amino acids. V lost 2 bases and J lost 6, with 9 bases in between.

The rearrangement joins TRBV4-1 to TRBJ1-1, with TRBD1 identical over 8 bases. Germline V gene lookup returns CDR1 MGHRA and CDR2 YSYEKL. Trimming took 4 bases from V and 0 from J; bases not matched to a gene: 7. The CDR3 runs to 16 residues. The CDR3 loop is CASSRGRGQVNTEAFF. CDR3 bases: TGCGCCAGCAGCCGAGGAAGGGGACAGGTGAACACTGAAGCTTTCTTT.

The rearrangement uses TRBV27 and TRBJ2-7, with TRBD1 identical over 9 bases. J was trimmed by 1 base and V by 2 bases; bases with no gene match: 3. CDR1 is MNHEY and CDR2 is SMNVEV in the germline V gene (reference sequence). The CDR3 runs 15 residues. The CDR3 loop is CASSLAGTGSYEQYF. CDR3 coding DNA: TGTGCCAGCAGTTTAGCGGGGACAGGGTCCTACGAGCAGTACTTC.

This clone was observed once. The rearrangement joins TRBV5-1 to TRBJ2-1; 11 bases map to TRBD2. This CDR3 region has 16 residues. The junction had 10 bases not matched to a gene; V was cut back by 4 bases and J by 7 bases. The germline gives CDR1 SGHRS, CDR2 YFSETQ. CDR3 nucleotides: TGCGCCAGCAGCCCCTTTAGCGGGGGGGCCAGGAATGAGCAGTTCTTC. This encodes CASSPFSGGARNEQFF.

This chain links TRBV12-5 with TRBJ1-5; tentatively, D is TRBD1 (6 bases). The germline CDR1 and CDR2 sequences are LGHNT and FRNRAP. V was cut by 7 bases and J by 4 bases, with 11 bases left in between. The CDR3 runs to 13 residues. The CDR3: CASVWDINQPQHF. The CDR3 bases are TGTGCTAGTGTCTGGGACATTAATCAGCCCCAGCATTTT. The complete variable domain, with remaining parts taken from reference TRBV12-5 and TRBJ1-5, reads DARVTQTPRHKVTEMGQEVTMRCQPILGHNTVFWYRQTMMQGLELLAYFRNRAPLDDSGMPKDRFSAEMPDATLATLKIQPSEPRDSAVYFCASVWDINQPQHFGDGTRLSIL.

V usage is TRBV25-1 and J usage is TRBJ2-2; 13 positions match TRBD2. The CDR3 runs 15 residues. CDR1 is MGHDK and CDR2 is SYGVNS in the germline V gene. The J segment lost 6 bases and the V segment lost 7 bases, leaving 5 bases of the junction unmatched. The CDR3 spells CASNPLAGGPGELFF. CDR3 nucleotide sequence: TGTGCCAGCAACCCACTAGCGGGAGGGCCCGGGGAGCTGTTTTTT.

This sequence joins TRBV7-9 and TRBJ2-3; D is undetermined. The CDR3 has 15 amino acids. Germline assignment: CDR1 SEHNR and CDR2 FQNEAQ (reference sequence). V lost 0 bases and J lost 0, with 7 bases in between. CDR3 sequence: CASSLALPSTDTQYF. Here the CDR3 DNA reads TGTGCCAGCAGCTTAGCTCTACCAAGCACAGATACGCAGTATTTT.

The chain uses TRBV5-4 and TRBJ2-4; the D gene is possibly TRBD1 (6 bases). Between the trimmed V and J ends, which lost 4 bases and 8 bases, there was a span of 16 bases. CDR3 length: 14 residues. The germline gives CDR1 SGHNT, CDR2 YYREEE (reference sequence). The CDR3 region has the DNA TGTGCCAGCAGCCGAACAGGGTCGGACGACATTCAGTACTTC. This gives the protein CASSRTGSDDIQYF.

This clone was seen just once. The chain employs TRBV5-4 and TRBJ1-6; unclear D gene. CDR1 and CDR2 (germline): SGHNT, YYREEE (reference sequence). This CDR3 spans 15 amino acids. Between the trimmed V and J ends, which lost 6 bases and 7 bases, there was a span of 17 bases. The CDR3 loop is CASTPGSNPNSPLHF. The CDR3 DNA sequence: TGTGCCAGCACCCCGGGGTCGAACCCGAATTCACCCCTCCACTTT.

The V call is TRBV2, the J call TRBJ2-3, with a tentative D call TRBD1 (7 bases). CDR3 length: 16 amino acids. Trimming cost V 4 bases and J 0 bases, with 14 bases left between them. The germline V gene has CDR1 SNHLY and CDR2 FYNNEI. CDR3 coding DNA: TGTGCCAGCAGTGTCGGGCGGGACAGAAGCACAGATACGCAGTATTTT. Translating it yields CASSVGRDRSTDTQYF.